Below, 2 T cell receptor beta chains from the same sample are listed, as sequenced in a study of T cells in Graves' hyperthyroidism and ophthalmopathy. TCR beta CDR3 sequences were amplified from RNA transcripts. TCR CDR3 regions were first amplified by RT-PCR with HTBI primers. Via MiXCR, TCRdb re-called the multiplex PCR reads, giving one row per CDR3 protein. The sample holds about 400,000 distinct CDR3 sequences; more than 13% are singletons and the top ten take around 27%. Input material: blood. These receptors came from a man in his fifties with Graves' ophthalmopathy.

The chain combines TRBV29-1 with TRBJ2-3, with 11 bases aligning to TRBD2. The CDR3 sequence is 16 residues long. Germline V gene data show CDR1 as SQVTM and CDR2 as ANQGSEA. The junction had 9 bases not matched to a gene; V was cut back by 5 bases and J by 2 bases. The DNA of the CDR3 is TGCAGCGTTCATACTAGCGGGAGTGGGGTCACAGATACGCAGTATTTT. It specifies CSVHTSGSGVTDTQYF.

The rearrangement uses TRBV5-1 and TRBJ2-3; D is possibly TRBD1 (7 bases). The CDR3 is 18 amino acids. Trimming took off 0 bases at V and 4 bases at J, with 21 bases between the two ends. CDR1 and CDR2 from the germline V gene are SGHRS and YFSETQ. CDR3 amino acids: CASSLEVVGGQKSDTQYF. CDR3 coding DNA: TGCGCCAGCAGCTTGGAGGTCGTGGGGGGACAGAAGTCAGATACGCAGTATTTT.